Presented here are 16 T cell receptor beta chains from one specimen sequenced in a study of blood T cell repertoires in COVID-19. The method was immunoSEQ multiplex PCR; TCRdb's version includes in-frame clones alone and lacks a portion of them. The sample holds about 270,000 clones, more than 75% seen once. What was sequenced was PBMCs or T cells enriched from blood (not recorded which). The receptors come from a man younger than 35 who had recovered from COVID-19.

The chain combines TRBV23-1 with TRBJ1-6, with D perhaps matching TRBD1 (5 bases). TRBV23-1 is marked as an open reading frame, function uncertain. V lost 2 bases and J 6 bases, leaving 8 bases between the germline ends. This CDR3 has 14 amino acids. The chain's CDR3 is CASSQTGPNSPLHF. The CDR3 DNA is TGCGCCAGCAGTCAAACAGGCCCTAATTCACCCCTCCACTTT.

This clone was seen just once. The rearrangement links TRBV11-3 to TRBJ1-1; D may be TRBD1 (5 bases). Germline V gene sequence: CDR1 SGHNT, CDR2 YENEEA. Trimming took off 1 base at V and 5 bases at J, with 8 bases between the two ends. This CDR3 has 13 amino acids. The CDR3 region has the DNA TGTGCCAGCAGCTTAGTAGGGGAAACTGAAGCTTTCTTT. Its translation is CASSLVGETEAFF.

The J gene is TRBJ2-7, the V gene TRBV29-1; possibly TRBD1 for D (6 bases). V was shortened by 2 bases and J by 3 bases, with 20 bases between the two germline ends. The germline V gene encodes CDR1 SQVTM and CDR2 ANQGSEA. This CDR3 contains 16 residues. CDR3 loop: CSVETPPGVGGYEQYF. DNA for the CDR3: TGCAGCGTTGAAACCCCTCCAGGGGTTGGGGGCTACGAGCAGTACTTC.

V is TRBV19 and J is TRBJ1-6, with 8 positions matching TRBD1. Germline CDR1 is LNHDA and CDR2 is SQIVND (reference sequence). The V segment lost 1 base and the J segment 10 bases; nucleotides outside the gene matches: 6. The CDR3 runs 15 residues. DNA of the CDR3: TGTGCCAGTAGTATAGGGCCAGGGGGCCAATCACCCCTCCACTTT. Translating gives CASSIGPGGQSPLHF.

The chain has TRBV19 and TRBJ2-3; 7 bases fit TRBD1. The CDR3 extends over 14 amino acids. The germline V gene encodes CDR1 LNHDA and CDR2 SQIVND (reference sequence). Losses at the gene ends were 11 bases for V and 0 bases for J; bases not matched to a gene: 8. CDR3 protein: CASWDSRSTDTQYF. The CDR3 DNA sequence: TGTGCCTCCTGGGACAGCCGGAGCACAGATACGCAGTATTTT.

V usage is TRBV19 and J usage is TRBJ2-1; possible D gene TRBD2, 5 bases. Germline V CDR1 and CDR2: LNHDA, SQIVND (reference sequence). Deletions cut 4 bases from V and 6 bases from J, with 10 bases between. CDR3 length: 13 residues. CDR3 nucleotide sequence: TGTGCCAGTAGTACCTTGGGAGTCAATGAGCAGTTCTTC. It specifies CASSTLGVNEQFF.

This clone appeared a single time. One end of the junction fails to match germline, which may point to a read error. This chain links TRBV7-9 with TRBJ1-1, with a weak D call TRBD1 (5 bases). The CDR3 spans 16 residues. Germline V lookup: CDR1 SEHNR, CDR2 FQNEAQ (reference sequence). CDR3 loop: CASSVAGGWGSTEAFF. The DNA for the CDR3 is TGTGCCAGCAGCGTAGCGGGAGGCTGGGGGTCCACTGAAGCTTTCTTT.

The chain uses TRBV16 and TRBJ1-1; D is possibly TRBD1 (5 bases). This CDR3 is built from 14 residues. The V end was cut by 4 bases, the J end by 2 bases, with 11 bases between. Per the germline V gene, CDR1 is KGHSY and CDR2 is FQNENV. The CDR3 DNA is TGTGCCAGCAGCCCCGGAGGGGTAAACACTGAAGCTTTCTTT. Translating gives CASSPGGVNTEAFF. The complete variable domain, with remaining parts taken from reference TRBV16 and TRBJ1-1, reads GEEVAQTPKHLVRGEGQKAKLYCAPIKGHSYVFWYQQVLKNEFKFLISFQNENVFDETGMPKERFSAKCLPNSPCSLEIQATKLEDSAVYFCASSPGGVNTEAFFGQGTRLTVV.

The rearrangement uses TRBV6-2 or TRBV6-3 and TRBJ1-2, with D perhaps matching TRBD1 (5 bases). Germline V gives CDR1 MNHEY, CDR2 SVGEGT. Trimming removed 2 bases from V and 7 bases from J, with 14 bases in between. The length of the CDR3 is 14 residues. DNA for the CDR3: TGTGCCAGCAGTTACGGGGACCTCGGGGGTGGCTACACCTTC. It is translated as CASSYGDLGGGYTF.

In nucleotides, the CDR3 is TGTGCCAGCAGCCCGAACAGGGTCTCCTACGAGCAGTACTTC. This codes for CASSPNRVSYEQYF. The chain has TRBV3-1 (or the pseudogene TRBV3-2) and TRBJ2-7; D is possibly TRBD1 (6 bases). This CDR3 comprises 14 residues. Germline V gives CDR1 LGHDT, CDR2 YNNKEL (reference sequence). V lost 4 bases to trimming and J lost 0 bases, with 10 bases between them.

The rearrangement links TRBV5-6 to TRBJ1-2; D unresolved. CDR1 is SGHDT and CDR2 is YYEEEE in the germline V gene. The V gene lost 2 bases and the J gene lost 6 bases, with 17 bases spanning the gap. The CDR3 is made up of 15 amino acids. In DNA, the CDR3 is TGTGCCAGCAGCTTCTTTGGTGGAGGCGGACATGGCTACACCTTC. Its protein is CASSFFGGGGHGYTF. The full variable domain, rest sourced from reference TRBV5-6 and TRBJ1-2, is DAGVTQSPTHLIKTRGQQVTLRCSPKSGHDTVSWYQQALGQGPQFIFQYYEEEERQRGNFPDRFSGHQFPNYSSELNVNALLLGDSALYLCASSFFGGGGHGYTFGSGTRLTVV.

The DNA of the CDR3 is TGTGCCACCAACCCAGGTCAGCGGGCTGAAGCTTTCTTT. Translating gives CATNPGQRAEAFF. V is TRBV19 and J is TRBJ1-1; D uncertain. Germline V gene sequence: CDR1 LNHDA, CDR2 SQIVND (reference sequence). The CDR3 has 13 amino acids. V was trimmed by 10 bases and J by 6 bases, leaving 18 bases between them.

This chain connects TRBV19 to TRBJ2-5; TRBD1 matches at 7 bases. Germline V gene data show CDR1 as LNHDA and CDR2 as SQIVND (reference sequence). CDR3 length: 13 amino acids. Trimming took 1 base from V and 5 from J; bases not matched to a gene: 1. The CDR3 loop reads CASSIGRGETQYF. CDR3 in DNA: TGTGCCAGTAGTATAGGCAGGGGGGAGACCCAGTACTTC.

V is TRBV27 and J is TRBJ1-1; 8 bases are shared with TRBD1. The J segment lost 5 bases and the V segment lost 2 bases, leaving 4 bases of the junction unmatched. Germline V lookup: CDR1 MNHEY, CDR2 SMNVEV (reference sequence). CDR3 length: 14 amino acids. The CDR3 DNA is TGTGCCAGCAGTTTACAGGGGGCAGGGACTGAAGCTTTCTTT. This sequence encodes CASSLQGAGTEAFF.

The V gene is TRBV27, the J gene TRBJ2-1, with a weak D call TRBD2 (6 bases). CDR1 and CDR2 from the germline V gene are MNHEY and SMNVEV (reference sequence). The CDR3 length is 15 residues. Trimming stripped 7 bases from V and 2 bases from J, with 15 bases between. The CDR3 DNA sequence: TGTGCCAGCAACGCGCGGGGAGGTGCCTACAATGAGCAGTTCTTC. Its protein product is CASNARGGAYNEQFF.

V and J are TRBV3-1 (or the pseudogene TRBV3-2) and TRBJ1-1; TRBD1 might be the D (6 bases). The CDR3 covers 14 residues. Per germline, CDR1 LGHDT and CDR2 YNNKEL (reference sequence). V lost 3 bases and J 5 bases, leaving 13 bases between the germline ends. The DNA of the CDR3 is TGTGCCAGCAGCCATCGTTTGGACAGAACTGAAGCTTTCTTT. It is translated as CASSHRLDRTEAFF.